These 29 T cell receptor beta chains were all obtained from the same sample, sequenced in a study of blood T cells in healthy people across ages. A second 7 to 11 cycle PCR used barcoded and J-beta primers. Using its own MiXCR run on the 5' RACE reads, TCRdb lists one record per CDR3 protein. The sample includes more than 650,000 distinct CDR3 sequences, about 55% of them seen just once. The material sequenced was blood. The receptors stem from a man older than 75 in good health.

CDR3 sequence reads: CASSLGSLLDYGYTF. The CDR3, as DNA: TGTGCCAGCAGCTTAGGGTCCCTTCTAGACTATGGCTACACCTTC. The chain combines TRBV7-9 with TRBJ1-2; D is uncertain. V dropped 1 base and J dropped 3 bases, with 12 bases sitting between them. Germline loops: CDR1 SEHNR, CDR2 FQNEAQ (reference sequence). The CDR3 is 15 residues long. Full variable domain (outside the CDR3, taken from reference TRBV7-9 and TRBJ1-2): DTGVSQNPRHKITKRGQNVTFRCDPISEHNRLYWYRQTLGQGPEFLTYFQNEAQLEKSRLLSDRFSAERPKGSFSTLEIQRTEQGDSAMYLCASSLGSLLDYGYTFGSGTRLTVV.

This chain joins TRBV10-3 and TRBJ2-2; 14 nucleotides align to TRBD2. Germline lookup yields CDR1 ENHRY and CDR2 SYGVKD. The CDR3 is made up of 18 amino acids. The V gene end was trimmed by 5 bases and the J gene end by 0 bases; junction bases not matched to a gene: 5. The CDR3 spells CAISPGLAGAPNTGELFF. CDR3 bases: TGTGCCATCAGTCCGGGACTAGCGGGAGCCCCGAACACCGGGGAGCTGTTTTTT.

V usage is TRBV20-1 and J usage is TRBJ2-1; 9 bases are shared with TRBD2. The DNA end is a closer match to TRBJ2-7, so the J assignment may be wrong. The CDR3 runs to 15 residues. Per germline, CDR1 DFQATT and CDR2 SNEGSKA (reference sequence). The CDR3 nucleotides read TGCAGTGCGTTTCCGACTAGCGGAGTTTACAATGAGCAGTACTTC. This codes for CSAFPTSGVYNEQYF.

The CDR3 region has the DNA TGTGCCAGCAGCGTAGGGATAGCGCCGGGGAGTGAGACCCAGTACTTC. This translates into CASSVGIAPGSETQYF. The gene calls are TRBV9 and TRBJ2-5, with D perhaps TRBD2 (5 bases). From germline, CDR1 is SGDLS and CDR2 YYNGEE. V shed 0 bases and J shed 5 bases, with 17 bases lying between them. CDR3 length: 16 residues.

V is TRBV2 and J is TRBJ2-3; 7 positions agree with TRBD1. V lost 5 bases, J lost 3 bases, and 8 bases stayed unmatched. CDR1 and CDR2 (germline): SNHLY, FYNNEI. This CDR3 is 15 amino acids long. Written as DNA, the CDR3 is TGTGCCAGCAGTCAAGGACAGGCCTTTACAGATACGCAGTATTTT. This translates into CASSQGQAFTDTQYF.

Points on this clonotype: The missing conserved phenylalanine or tryptophan at the end of this CDR3 makes a read error likely. J is TRBJ2-5 and V is TRBV20-1; D might be TRBD1 or TRBD2, each matching 5 bases. The germline V gene has CDR1 DFQATT and CDR2 SNEGSKA (reference sequence). The CDR3 sequence is 13 residues long. The CDR3 nucleotides read TGCAGCCCGAGGGGTAGGGTGGGAGAGACCCAGTACTTA. This gives the protein CSPRGRVGETQYL.

At least ten counts were recorded for this clonotype. This chain uses TRBV5-1 with TRBJ2-1; a weak D match, TRBD1 (6 bases). The CDR3 extends over 13 amino acids. CDR1 is SGHRS, CDR2 YFSETQ, per germline. Trimming left V 6 bases short and J 6 bases short, with 13 bases between. The CDR3: CASNPQTGNEQFF. The CDR3 DNA reads TGCGCCAGCAATCCCCAGACAGGCAATGAGCAGTTCTTC.

There are a few counts of this clonotype. V is TRBV5-1 and J is TRBJ2-5, with D unclear. V lost 4 bases, J lost 2 bases, and 12 bases lay in between. Germline V gene data show CDR1 as SGHRS and CDR2 as YFSETQ. The CDR3 has 14 residues. The CDR3 region has the DNA TGCGCCAGCAGCACGCTCGGAGATCAAGAGACCCAGTACTTC. This gives the protein CASSTLGDQETQYF.

The chain uses TRBV20-1 and TRBJ2-5; the match to TRBD2 covers 8 bases. The J call may be mistaken, given a closer DNA end match to TRBJ2-7. CDR1 is DFQATT and CDR2 is SNEGSKA in the germline V gene (reference sequence). CDR3 length: 14 amino acids. The CDR3 protein is CSATPGTRGYEQYF. CDR3 nucleotides: TGCAGTGCTACTCCCGGGACTAGGGGATACGAGCAGTACTTC.

This clonotype has only a few counts. The chain links TRBV27 to TRBJ2-5, with no clear D. Trimming removed 6 bases from V and 5 bases from J, with 13 bases in between. CDR1 and CDR2 from the germline V gene are MNHEY and SMNVEV (reference sequence). The CDR3 runs 13 residues. CDR3 DNA sequence: TGTGCCAGCAGCCAACGGGCTGGGGAGACCCAGTACTTC. Translating it yields CASSQRAGETQYF.

The CDR3 DNA follows: TGTGCCCCCTTTGATCTGAATTCCGGTGAAGCTTTCTTT. Translating it yields CAPFDLNSGEAFF. V gene TRBV12-3 or TRBV12-4 combines with J gene TRBJ1-1; D gene uncertain. V lost 11 bases and J 7 bases, leaving 20 bases between the germline ends. This CDR3 region has 13 residues.

This rearrangement joins TRBV29-1 to TRBJ2-5; 13 bases match TRBD2. This CDR3 is built from 16 residues. Germline CDR1 and CDR2: SQVTM and ANQGSEA. With V trimmed by 5 bases and J by 11 bases, 17 bases remained unmatched. In DNA, the CDR3 is TGCAGCGTTCAGGGACTAGCGGGACTACCGGGTGATGAGCAGTACTTC. Residues: CSVQGLAGLPGDEQYF.

The rearrangement links TRBV20-1 to TRBJ2-3, with TRBD1 matching over 7 bases. V shed 0 bases, J shed 6 bases, and the junction held 6 bases outside the gene matches. CDR1 and CDR2 (germline): DFQATT, SNEGSKA (reference sequence). The length of the CDR3 is 14 residues. The CDR3 DNA reads as TGCAGTGCTAGAGATCCACACAGGGGCGATACGCAGTATTTT. Encoded protein: CSARDPHRGDTQYF.

The chain uses TRBV19 and TRBJ1-5; TRBD1 matches at 9 bases. The V gene's germline CDR1 is LNHDA and CDR2 SQIVND (reference sequence). The CDR3 is 18 residues long. V trimming: 7 bases; J trimming: 1 base; junction bases outside the gene matches: 14. CDR3 residues: CASISGTGSRWSNQPQHF. The CDR3 DNA reads TGTGCCAGTATTTCCGGGACAGGGAGCCGTTGGAGCAATCAGCCCCAGCATTTT. Full variable domain (outside the CDR3, taken from reference TRBV19 and TRBJ1-5): DGGITQSPKYLFRKEGQNVTLSCEQNLNHDAMYWYRQDPGQGLRLIYYSQIVNDFQKGDIAEGYSVSREKKESFPLTVTSAQKNPTAFYLCASISGTGSRWSNQPQHFGDGTRLSIL.

The rearrangement joins TRBV20-1 to TRBJ1-4; TRBD1 might be the D (6 bases). Trimming pared 0 bases from V and 7 bases from J, leaving 15 bases between. Germline V CDR1 and CDR2: DFQATT, SNEGSKA (reference sequence). The CDR3 length is 15 residues. The CDR3, as DNA: TGCAGTGCTAGAGATAGTGGGGGGGCTGGTGAAAAACTGTTTTTT. This gives the protein CSARDSGGAGEKLFF.

This clonotype occurred many times. This CDR3 reads CASSDPGQGQPQHF. The CDR3 nucleotides are TGTGCCAGCAGTGACCCGGGACAGGGTCAGCCCCAGCATTTT. V usage is TRBV6-6 and J usage is TRBJ1-5; 9 bases align to TRBD1. Germline V lookup: CDR1 MNHNY, CDR2 SVGAGI (reference sequence). V was clipped by 5 bases and J by 6 bases; unmatched bases: 5. This CDR3 is 14 amino acids long.

This clonotype has only a few counts. V usage is TRBV9 and J usage is TRBJ2-7; D is possibly TRBD1 or TRBD2 (5 bases each). Trimming pared 0 bases from V and 6 bases from J, leaving 13 bases between. The CDR3 is 14 amino acids. The germline CDR1 and CDR2 sequences are SGDLS and YYNGEE. The CDR3 bases are TGTGCCAGCAGCGTAGCTAGCAGGGAAGGCGAGCAGTACTTC. This codes for CASSVASREGEQYF. Full variable domain (missing parts from reference TRBV9 and TRBJ2-7): DSGVTQTPKHLITATGQRVTLRCSPRSGDLSVYWYQQSLDQGLQFLIQYYNGEERAKGNILERFSAQQFPDLHSELNLSSLELGDSALYFCASSVASREGEQYFGPGTRLTVT.

The chain employs TRBV7-3 and TRBJ2-1; 9 bases are a match to TRBD2. J lost 9 bases, V lost 5 bases, and 8 bases had no gene match. Germline V lookup: CDR1 SGHTA, CDR2 FQGTGA. This CDR3 is built from 14 residues. The DNA of the CDR3 is TGTGCCAGCAGCCGGCTAGCGGGAACGGGTGAGCAGTTCTTC. Protein: CASSRLAGTGEQFF. Filled out from reference TRBV7-3 and TRBJ2-1, the complete variable domain reads GAGVSQTPSNKVTEKGKYVELRCDPISGHTALYWYRQSLGQGPEFLIYFQGTGAADDSGLPNDRFFAVRPEGSVSTLKIQRTERGDSAVYLCASSRLAGTGEQFFGPGTRLTVL.

The chain recombines TRBV20-1 with TRBJ2-7; possibly TRBD1 for D (6 bases). Trimming left V 2 bases short and J 2 bases short, with 10 bases between. The CDR3 is 13 amino acids. Looked up from germline, CDR1 is DFQATT and CDR2 is SNEGSKA (reference sequence). Here the CDR3 reads CSARNPGAYEQYF. CDR3 DNA: TGCAGTGCTAGAAACCCAGGGGCCTACGAGCAGTACTTC.

V usage is TRBV27 and J usage is TRBJ2-7, with D perhaps TRBD1 (6 bases). CDR3 length: 15 residues. Per the germline V gene, CDR1 is MNHEY and CDR2 is SMNVEV (reference sequence). With 6 bases removed from V and 1 base from J, the gap between germline ends came to 16 bases. The CDR3 here is CASSIYRVPSYEQYF. The CDR3, as DNA: TGTGCCAGCAGCATATACAGGGTACCATCCTACGAGCAGTACTTC.

This clonotype turned up a few times. The CDR3 sequence: CSARVGGLLGQPQHF. In DNA form, the CDR3 reads TGCAGTGCTAGAGTGGGGGGGTTGTTAGGTCAGCCCCAGCATTTT. The chain couples TRBV20-1 to TRBJ1-5, with a weak D call TRBD1 (5 bases). The CDR3 totals 15 residues. Germline V gives CDR1 DFQATT, CDR2 SNEGSKA (reference sequence). V was cut by 1 base and J by 6 bases, with 16 bases left in between.

This clonotype was detected a few times. The CDR3 coding sequence is TGTGCCAGCAGCAACCAACAGGACTCCTACGAGCAGTACTTC. It is translated as CASSNQQDSYEQYF. The V call is TRBV21-1, the J call TRBJ2-7. TRBV21-1 is given as a pseudogene. The CDR3 length is 14 residues.

The DNA of the CDR3 is TGTGCCACCAGTGATCCACAGGGCCCCAATCAGCCCCAGCATTTT. This gives the protein CATSDPQGPNQPQHF. V and J are TRBV24-1 and TRBJ1-5; perhaps TRBD1 as D (6 bases). V dropped 3 bases and J dropped 3 bases, with 11 bases sitting between them. This CDR3 has 15 residues. Per germline, CDR1 KGHDR and CDR2 SFDVKD.

The gene calls are TRBV11-2 and TRBJ1-1, with 9 nucleotides matching TRBD1. Germline V gene sequence: CDR1 SGHAT, CDR2 FQNNGV. The CDR3 spans 15 residues. With 5 bases clipped from V and 3 bases from J, the junction kept 7 bases outside the gene matches. For the CDR3, the DNA is TGTGCCAGCAGCGGATTTGACAGGGGGGACACTGAAGCTTTCTTT. This gives the protein CASSGFDRGDTEAFF.

The sample holds a few counts of this clonotype. This chain joins TRBV29-1 and TRBJ2-5, with D possibly matching TRBD2 (5 bases). Germline-derived CDR1 and CDR2 are SQVTM and ANQGSEA. CDR3 length: 11 amino acids. Deletions cut 6 bases from V and 5 bases from J, with 10 bases between. The DNA of the CDR3 is TGCAGCGTCGGACTTCAGGAGACCCAGTACTTC. Residues: CSVGLQETQYF.

This chain links TRBV11-2 with TRBJ2-6; the D gene is possibly TRBD2 (6 bases). The CDR3 covers 14 residues. Deletions cut 7 bases from V and 1 base from J, with 8 bases between. Germline CDR1 SGHAT, CDR2 FQNNGV. In nucleotides, the CDR3 is TGTGCCAGCACCCGGGGGTCTGGGGCCAACGTCCTGACTTTC. Translated: CASTRGSGANVLTF.

This chain uses TRBV18 with TRBJ1-5, with 8 bases aligning to TRBD1. Germline CDR1 and CDR2: KGHSH and LQKENI. With V trimmed by 5 bases and J by 0 bases, 3 bases remained unmatched. The CDR3 length is 15 residues. The CDR3 DNA reads as TGTGCCAGCTCAGGACAGGGCATTAGCAATCAGCCCCAGCATTTT. This translates into CASSGQGISNQPQHF.

This clonotype was detected only a few times. This chain joins TRBV7-9 and TRBJ2-7; D is ambiguous. V was cut by 0 bases and J by 0 bases, with 6 bases left in between. Germline values: CDR1 SEHNR, CDR2 FQNEAQ (reference sequence). The CDR3 spans 14 residues. CDR3 bases: TGTGCCAGCAGCTTAGCGGGTTACTCCTACGAGCAGTACTTC. Translation gives CASSLAGYSYEQYF. Full variable domain (remainder filled in from reference TRBV7-9 and TRBJ2-7): DTGVSQNPRHKITKRGQNVTFRCDPISEHNRLYWYRQTLGQGPEFLTYFQNEAQLEKSRLLSDRFSAERPKGSFSTLEIQRTEQGDSAMYLCASSLAGYSYEQYFGPGTRLTVT.

V usage is TRBV12-3 or TRBV12-4 and J usage is TRBJ2-7; tentatively, D is TRBD1 (6 bases). The CDR3 consists of 13 residues. V dropped 6 bases and J dropped 3 bases, with 12 bases sitting between them. CDR3 DNA: TGTGCCAGCAGCAGACAGGAAAACTACGAGCAGTACTTC. This encodes CASSRQENYEQYF.